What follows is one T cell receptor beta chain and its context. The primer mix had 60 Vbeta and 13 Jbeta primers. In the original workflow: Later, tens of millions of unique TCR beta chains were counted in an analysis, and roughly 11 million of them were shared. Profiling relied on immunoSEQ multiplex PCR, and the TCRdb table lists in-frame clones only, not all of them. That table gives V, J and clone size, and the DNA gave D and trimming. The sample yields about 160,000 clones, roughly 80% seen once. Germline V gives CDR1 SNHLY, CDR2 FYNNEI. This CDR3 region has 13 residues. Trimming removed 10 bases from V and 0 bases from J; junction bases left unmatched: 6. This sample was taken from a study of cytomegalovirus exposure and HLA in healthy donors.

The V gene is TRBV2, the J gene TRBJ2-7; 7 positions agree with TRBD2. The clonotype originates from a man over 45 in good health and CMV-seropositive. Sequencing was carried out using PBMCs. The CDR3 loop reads CATFLADSYEQYF. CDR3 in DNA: TGTGCCACCTTTCTAGCGGACTCCTACGAGCAGTACTTC.